This T cell receptor (beta chain) was captured by sequencing in a study of CD8+CD57+ T cells in acquired aplastic anemia. TCR beta VDJ and CDR3 profiles were obtained from a genomic DNA template. TCRdb ran MiXCR on the reads and lists one entry per CDR3 protein. The data hold some 210,000 distinct CDR3 sequences, with roughly 55% observed a single time. A single count supports this clonotype. J lost 3 bases, V lost 0 bases, and 1 base had no gene match. Germline V CDR1 and CDR2: SGHTA, FQGNSA. The CDR3 sequence is 14 residues long. The sample was sorted CD4+, CD8+, or CD8+CD57+ T cells (not recorded which) from PBMCs. The receptor comes from a human donor in good health. The J gene is TRBJ1-1, the V gene TRBV7-2; 7 nucleotides agree with TRBD1. The CDR3 bases are TGTGCCAGCAGCTTAGCAGGGGGCTACACTGAAGCTTTCTTT. Protein sequence: CASSLAGGYTEAFF.